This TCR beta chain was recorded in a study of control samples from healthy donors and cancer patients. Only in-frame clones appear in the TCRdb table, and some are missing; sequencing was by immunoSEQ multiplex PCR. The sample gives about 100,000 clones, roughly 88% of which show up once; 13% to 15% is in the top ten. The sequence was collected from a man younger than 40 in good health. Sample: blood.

The CDR3 protein is CASSLTGSKLAKNIQYF. The CDR3 nucleotides read TGTGCCAGCAGTTTAACAGGGAGTAAACTAGCCAAAAACATTCAGTACTTC. The chain recombines TRBV27 with TRBJ2-4; possibly TRBD1 for D (6 bases). This CDR3 has 17 amino acids. Germline CDR1 and CDR2: MNHEY and SMNVEV (reference sequence). V gave up 2 bases and J gave up 0 bases, with 14 bases separating them.